Listed here is a single TCR beta chain. The antigen is unknown. The data were taken from a study of T cells in women clearing cervical HPV infection. Study context: Cases were women with histologically confirmed HPV16-related CIN3 or worse, including 2 invasive cancers. Case blood was drawn a median about 150 days after lesion detection.

This table comes from immunoSEQ multiplex PCR, and its TCRdb copy is limited to in-frame clones, with some not included. This table lists roughly 30,000 clones. Overall study findings and caveats: T-cell numbers per sample were unknown and may explain richness differences. Cases and controls were distinguished at AUC 0.65 to 0.85 by richness and V genes.

The sequence derives from a woman between 18 and 69 years old with a cervical HPV16 infection that either progressed to CIN3+ or cleared (not recorded which). Sequencing used blood buffy coat.

Partial CDR3 DNA: TGTGCCAGCAGAGAACAGGGGATTGGAAACACC. It encodes CASREQGIGNT. The full CDR3 protein reads CASREQGIGNTIYF. The V call is TRBV2, the J call TRBJ1-3, with 7 positions matching TRBD1. The read terminates 3 residues ahead of where the CDR3 ends, so the germline J gene completes it. Germline assignment: CDR1 SNHLY and CDR2 FYNNEI. The CDR3 loop spans 14 amino acids. The J segment lost 3 bases and the V segment lost 6 bases, leaving 5 bases of the junction unmatched.